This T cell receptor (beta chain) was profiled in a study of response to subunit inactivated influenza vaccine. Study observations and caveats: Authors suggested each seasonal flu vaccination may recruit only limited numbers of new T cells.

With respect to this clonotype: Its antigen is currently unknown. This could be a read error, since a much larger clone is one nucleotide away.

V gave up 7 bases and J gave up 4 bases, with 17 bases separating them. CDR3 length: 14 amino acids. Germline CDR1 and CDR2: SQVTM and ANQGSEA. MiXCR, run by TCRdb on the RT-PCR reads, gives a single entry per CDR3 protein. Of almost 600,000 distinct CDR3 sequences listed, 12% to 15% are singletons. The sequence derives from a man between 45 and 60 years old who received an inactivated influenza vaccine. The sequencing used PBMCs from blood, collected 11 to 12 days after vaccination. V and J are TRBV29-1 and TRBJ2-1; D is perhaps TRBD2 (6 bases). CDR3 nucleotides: TGCAGCGCCTACATCGGGACTTTTTACAATGAGCAGTTCTTC. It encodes CSAYIGTFYNEQFF.